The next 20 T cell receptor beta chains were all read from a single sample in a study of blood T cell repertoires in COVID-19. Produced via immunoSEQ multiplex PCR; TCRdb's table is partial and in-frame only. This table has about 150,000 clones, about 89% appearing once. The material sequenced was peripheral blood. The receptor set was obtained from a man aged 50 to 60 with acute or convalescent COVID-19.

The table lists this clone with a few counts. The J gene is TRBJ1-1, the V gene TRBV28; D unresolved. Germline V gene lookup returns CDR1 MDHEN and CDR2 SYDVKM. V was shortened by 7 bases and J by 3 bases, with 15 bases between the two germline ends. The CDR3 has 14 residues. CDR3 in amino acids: CASTLAGMDTEAFF. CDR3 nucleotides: TGTGCCAGCACCCTCGCGGGGATGGACACTGAAGCTTTCTTT.

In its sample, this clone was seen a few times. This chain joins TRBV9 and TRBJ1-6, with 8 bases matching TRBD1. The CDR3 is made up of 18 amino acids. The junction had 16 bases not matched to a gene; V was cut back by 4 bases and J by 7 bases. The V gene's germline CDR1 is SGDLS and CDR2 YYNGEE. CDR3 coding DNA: TGTGCCAGCAGCCTACGACAGGGGCTAGGGTTCGGAAATTCACCCCTCCACTTT. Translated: CASSLRQGLGFGNSPLHF.

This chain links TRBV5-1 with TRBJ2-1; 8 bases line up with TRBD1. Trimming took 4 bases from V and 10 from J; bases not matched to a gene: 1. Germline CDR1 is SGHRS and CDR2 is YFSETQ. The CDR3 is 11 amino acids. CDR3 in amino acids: CASSRTGEQFF. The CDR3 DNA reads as TGCGCCAGCAGCCGGACAGGGGAGCAGTTCTTC.

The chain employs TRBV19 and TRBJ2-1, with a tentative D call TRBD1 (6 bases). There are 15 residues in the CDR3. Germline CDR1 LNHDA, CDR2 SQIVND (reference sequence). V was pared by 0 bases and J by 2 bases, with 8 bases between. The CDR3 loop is CASSIDGQPYNEQFF. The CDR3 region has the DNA TGTGCCAGTAGTATAGACGGACAGCCCTACAATGAGCAGTTCTTC.

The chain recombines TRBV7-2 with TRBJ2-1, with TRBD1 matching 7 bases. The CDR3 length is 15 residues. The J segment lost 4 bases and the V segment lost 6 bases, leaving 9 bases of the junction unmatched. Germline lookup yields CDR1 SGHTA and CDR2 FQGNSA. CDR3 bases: TGTGCCAGCAGTCTGATGACAGGGCCATACAATGAGCAGTTCTTC. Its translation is CASSLMTGPYNEQFF.

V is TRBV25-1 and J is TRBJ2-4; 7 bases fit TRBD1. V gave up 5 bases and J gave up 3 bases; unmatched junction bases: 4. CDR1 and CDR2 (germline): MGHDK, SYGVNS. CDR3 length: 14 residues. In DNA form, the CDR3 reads TGTGCCAGCAGTAGACAGGGCGGCAAAAACATTCAGTACTTC. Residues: CASSRQGGKNIQYF.

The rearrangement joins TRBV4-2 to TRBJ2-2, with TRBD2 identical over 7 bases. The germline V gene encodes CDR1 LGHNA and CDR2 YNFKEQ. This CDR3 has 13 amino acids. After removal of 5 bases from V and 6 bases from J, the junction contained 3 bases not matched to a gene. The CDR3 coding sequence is TGTGCCAGCAGCAGGAGCGGGGCCGGGGAGCTGTTTTTT. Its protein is CASSRSGAGELFF.

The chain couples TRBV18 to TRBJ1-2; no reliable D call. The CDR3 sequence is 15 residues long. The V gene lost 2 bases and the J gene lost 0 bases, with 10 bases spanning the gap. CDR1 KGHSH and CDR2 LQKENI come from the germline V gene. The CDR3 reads CASSPEGTTNYGYTF. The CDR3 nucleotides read TGTGCCAGCTCACCAGAGGGAACTACTAACTATGGCTACACCTTC.

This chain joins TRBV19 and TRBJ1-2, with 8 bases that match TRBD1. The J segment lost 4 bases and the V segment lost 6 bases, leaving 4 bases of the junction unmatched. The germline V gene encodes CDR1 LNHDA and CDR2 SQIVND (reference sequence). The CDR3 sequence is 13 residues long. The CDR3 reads CASRITGGYGYTF. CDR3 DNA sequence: TGTGCCAGTAGGATAACAGGGGGCTATGGCTACACCTTC.

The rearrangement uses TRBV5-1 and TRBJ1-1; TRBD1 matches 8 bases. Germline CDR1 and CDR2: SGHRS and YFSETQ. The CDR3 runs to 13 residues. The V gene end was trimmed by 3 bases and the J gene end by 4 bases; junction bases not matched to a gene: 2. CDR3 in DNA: TGCGCCAGCAGCTCGACAGGGGCCACTGAAGCTTTCTTT. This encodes CASSSTGATEAFF.

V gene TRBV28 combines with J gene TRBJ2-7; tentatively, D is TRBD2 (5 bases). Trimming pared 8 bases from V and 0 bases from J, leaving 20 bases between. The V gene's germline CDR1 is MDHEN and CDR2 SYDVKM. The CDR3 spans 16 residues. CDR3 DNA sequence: TGTGCCAGCTCGCCCCGCTTCGGGCTAGCCTCCTACGAGCAGTACTTC. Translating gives CASSPRFGLASYEQYF.

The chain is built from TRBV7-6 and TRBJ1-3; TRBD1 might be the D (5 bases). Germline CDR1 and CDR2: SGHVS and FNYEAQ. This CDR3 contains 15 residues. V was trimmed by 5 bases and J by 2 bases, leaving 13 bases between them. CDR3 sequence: CASSPREGPGNTIYF. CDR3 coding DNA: TGTGCCAGCAGCCCGAGGGAGGGGCCTGGAAACACCATATATTTT.

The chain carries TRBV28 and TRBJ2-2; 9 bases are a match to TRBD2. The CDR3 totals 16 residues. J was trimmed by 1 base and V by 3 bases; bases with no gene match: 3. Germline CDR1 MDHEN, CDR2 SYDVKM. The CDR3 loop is CASSFRLAENTGELFF. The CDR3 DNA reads TGTGCCAGCAGTTTCCGACTAGCGGAGAACACCGGGGAGCTGTTTTTT.

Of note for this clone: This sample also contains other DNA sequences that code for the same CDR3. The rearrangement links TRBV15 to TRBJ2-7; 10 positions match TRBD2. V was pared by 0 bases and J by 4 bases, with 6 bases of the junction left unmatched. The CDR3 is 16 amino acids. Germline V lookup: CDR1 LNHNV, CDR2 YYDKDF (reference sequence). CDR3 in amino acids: CATSRDLAGAYYEQYF. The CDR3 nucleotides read TGTGCCACCAGCAGAGATCTAGCGGGAGCGTATTACGAGCAGTACTTC.

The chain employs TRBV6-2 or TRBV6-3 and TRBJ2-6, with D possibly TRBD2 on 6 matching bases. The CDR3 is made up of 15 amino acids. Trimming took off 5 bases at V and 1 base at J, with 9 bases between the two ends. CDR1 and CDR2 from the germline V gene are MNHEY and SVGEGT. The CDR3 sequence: CASSPEGSGANVLTF. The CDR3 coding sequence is TGTGCCAGCAGTCCGGAGGGGTCTGGGGCCAACGTCCTGACTTTC.

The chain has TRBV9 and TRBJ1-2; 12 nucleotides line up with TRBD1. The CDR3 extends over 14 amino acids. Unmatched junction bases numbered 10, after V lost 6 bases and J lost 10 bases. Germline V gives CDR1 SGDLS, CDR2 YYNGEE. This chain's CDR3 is CASKGTGGAEDYTF. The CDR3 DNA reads TGTGCCAGCAAGGGGACAGGGGGCGCGGAGGACTACACCTTC.

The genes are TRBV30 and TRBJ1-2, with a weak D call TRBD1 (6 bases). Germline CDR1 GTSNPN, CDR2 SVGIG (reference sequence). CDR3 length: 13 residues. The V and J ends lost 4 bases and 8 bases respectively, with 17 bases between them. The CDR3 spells CAWNNRPGEGYTF. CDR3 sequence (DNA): TGTGCCTGGAATAATAGGCCAGGGGAAGGCTACACCTTC.

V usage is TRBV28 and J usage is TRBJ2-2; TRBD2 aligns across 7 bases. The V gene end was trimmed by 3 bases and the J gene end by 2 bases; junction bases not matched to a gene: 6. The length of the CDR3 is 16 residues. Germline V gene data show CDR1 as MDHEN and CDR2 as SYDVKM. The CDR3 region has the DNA TGTGCCAGCAGTTTTGGGCTAGCGGAAAACACCGGGGAGCTGTTTTTT. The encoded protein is CASSFGLAENTGELFF. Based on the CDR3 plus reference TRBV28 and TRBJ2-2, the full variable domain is DVKVTQSSRYLVKRTGEKVFLECVQDMDHENMFWYRQDPGLGLRLIYFSYDVKMKEKGDIPEGYSVSREKKERFSLILESASTNQTSMYLCASSFGLAENTGELFFGEGSRLTVL.

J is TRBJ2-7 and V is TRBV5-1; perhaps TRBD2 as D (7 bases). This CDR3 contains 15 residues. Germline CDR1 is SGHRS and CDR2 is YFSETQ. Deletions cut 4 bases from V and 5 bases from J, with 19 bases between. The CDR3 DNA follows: TGCGCCAGCAGCCGCATAGGGGGGGAAACCCACGAGCAGTACTTC. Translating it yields CASSRIGGETHEQYF.

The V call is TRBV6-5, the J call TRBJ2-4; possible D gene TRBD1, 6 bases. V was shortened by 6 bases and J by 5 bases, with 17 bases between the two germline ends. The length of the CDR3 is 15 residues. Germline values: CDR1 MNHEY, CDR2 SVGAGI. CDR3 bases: TGTGCCAGCAGCGTGGATAGGGGGTCCGAAAACATTCAGTACTTC. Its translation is CASSVDRGSENIQYF.